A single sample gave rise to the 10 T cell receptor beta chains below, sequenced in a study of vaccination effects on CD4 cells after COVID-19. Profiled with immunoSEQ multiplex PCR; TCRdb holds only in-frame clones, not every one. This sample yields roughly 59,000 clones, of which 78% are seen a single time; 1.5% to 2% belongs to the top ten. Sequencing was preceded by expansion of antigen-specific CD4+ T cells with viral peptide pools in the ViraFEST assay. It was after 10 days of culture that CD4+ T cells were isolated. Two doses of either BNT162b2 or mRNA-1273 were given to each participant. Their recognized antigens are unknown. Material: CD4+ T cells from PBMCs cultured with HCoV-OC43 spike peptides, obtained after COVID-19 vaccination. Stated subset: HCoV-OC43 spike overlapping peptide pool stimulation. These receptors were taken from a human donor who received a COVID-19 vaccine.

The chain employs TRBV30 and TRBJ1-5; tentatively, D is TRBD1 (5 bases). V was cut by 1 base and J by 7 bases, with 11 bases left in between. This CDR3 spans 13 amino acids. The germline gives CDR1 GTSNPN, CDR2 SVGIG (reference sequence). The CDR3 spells CAWSGQKGQPQHF. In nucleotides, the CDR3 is TGTGCCTGGAGTGGACAGAAGGGGCAGCCCCAGCATTTT.

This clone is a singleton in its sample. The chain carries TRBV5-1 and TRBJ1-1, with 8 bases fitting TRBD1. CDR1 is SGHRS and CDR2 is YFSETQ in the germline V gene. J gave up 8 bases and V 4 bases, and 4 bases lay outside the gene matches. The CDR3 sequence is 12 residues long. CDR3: CASSARQGEAFF. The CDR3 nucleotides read TGCGCCAGCAGCGCCCGACAGGGGGAAGCTTTCTTT.

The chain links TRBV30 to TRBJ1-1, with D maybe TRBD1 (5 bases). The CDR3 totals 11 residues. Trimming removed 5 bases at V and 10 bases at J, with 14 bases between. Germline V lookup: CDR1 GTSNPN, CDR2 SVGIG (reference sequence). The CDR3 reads CAWGTAYTAFF. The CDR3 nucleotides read TGTGCCTGGGGGACGGCATATACAGCTTTCTTT.

CDR3 bases: TGTGCCAGCGGGGACAGGGCCGTCCCCATATACTATGGCTACACCTTC. This sequence encodes CASGDRAVPIYYGYTF. The chain joins TRBV28 to TRBJ1-2; 9 bases are shared with TRBD1. With 8 bases clipped from V and 3 bases from J, the junction kept 13 bases outside the gene matches. The CDR3 consists of 16 residues. Germline V CDR1 and CDR2: MDHEN, SYDVKM.

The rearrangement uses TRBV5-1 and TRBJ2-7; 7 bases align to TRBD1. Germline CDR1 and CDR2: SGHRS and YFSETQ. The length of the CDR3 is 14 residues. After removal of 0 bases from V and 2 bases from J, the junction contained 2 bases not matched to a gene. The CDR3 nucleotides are TGCGCCAGCAGCTTGGACAGGGGCCCCTACGAGCAGTACGTC. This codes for CASSLDRGPYEQYV.

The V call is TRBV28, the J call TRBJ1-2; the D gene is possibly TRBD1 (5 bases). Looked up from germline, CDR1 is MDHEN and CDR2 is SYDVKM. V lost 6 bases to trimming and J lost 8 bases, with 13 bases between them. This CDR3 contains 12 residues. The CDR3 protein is CASRTAEGGYTF. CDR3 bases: TGTGCCAGCAGAACCGCCGAGGGGGGCTACACCTTC.

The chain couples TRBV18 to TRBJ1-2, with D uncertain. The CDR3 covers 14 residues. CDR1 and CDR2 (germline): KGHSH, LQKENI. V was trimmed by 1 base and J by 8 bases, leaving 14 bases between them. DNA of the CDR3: TGTGCCAGCTCACCACTCCAGCGGGAGTCAGGCTACACCTTC. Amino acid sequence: CASSPLQRESGYTF.

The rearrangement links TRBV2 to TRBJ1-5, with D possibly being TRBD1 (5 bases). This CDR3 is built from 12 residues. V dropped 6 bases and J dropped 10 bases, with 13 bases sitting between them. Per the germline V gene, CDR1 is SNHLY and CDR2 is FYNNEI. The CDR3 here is CASRNQGSPQHF. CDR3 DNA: TGTGCCAGCAGGAATCAGGGTTCCCCCCAGCATTTT.

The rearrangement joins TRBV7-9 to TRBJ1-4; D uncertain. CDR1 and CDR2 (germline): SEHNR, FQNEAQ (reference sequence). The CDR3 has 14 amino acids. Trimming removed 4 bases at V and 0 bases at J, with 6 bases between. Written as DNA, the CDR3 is TGTGCCAGCAGCTCCCATGCAACTAATGAAAAACTGTTTTTT. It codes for CASSSHATNEKLFF. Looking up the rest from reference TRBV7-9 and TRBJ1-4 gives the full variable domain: DTGVSQNPRHKITKRGQNVTFRCDPISEHNRLYWYRQTLGQGPEFLTYFQNEAQLEKSRLLSDRFSAERPKGSFSTLEIQRTEQGDSAMYLCASSSHATNEKLFFGSGTQLSVL.

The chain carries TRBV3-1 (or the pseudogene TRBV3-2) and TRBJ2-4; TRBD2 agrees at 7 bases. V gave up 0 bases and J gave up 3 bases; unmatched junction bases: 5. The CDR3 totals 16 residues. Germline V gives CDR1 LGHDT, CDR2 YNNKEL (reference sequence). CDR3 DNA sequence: TGTGCCAGCAGCCAAGATCCAGGGAGGGTCAAAAACATTCAGTACTTC. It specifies CASSQDPGRVKNIQYF.